This is a list of T cell receptor beta chains from one sample in a study of cytomegalovirus exposure and HLA in healthy donors. The assay was immunoSEQ multiplex PCR, and TCRdb's table has in-frame clones only and misses some. The sample carries about 150,000 clones, approximately 80% recorded once. The specimen sequenced was PBMCs. These TCRs come from a young woman in good health and CMV-seronegative. The CDR3 runs from the conserved cysteine through the conserved F or W. A D gene is named only where the DNA matches it firmly. Clone size is not always given. Where it is, it says once, few, many or a class for expanded clones.

D gene,V gene,clone size,J gene,CDR3 DNA,CDR3 protein
NA,TRBV5-1,NA,TRBJ2-7,TGCGCCAGCAGCTTGAACAGCTACGAGCAGTACTTC,CASSLNSYEQYF
TRBD1,TRBV25-1,NA,TRBJ1-4,TGTGCCAGCAGTGATCCGGGAGGACAGGGGCGCACTAATGAAAAACTGTTTTTT,CASSDPGGQGRTNEKLFF
TRBD1,TRBV28,NA,TRBJ2-5,TGTGCCAGCAGTTTAGGTGGGACAGCCGGAGAGACCCAGTACTTC,CASSLGGTAGETQYF
NA,TRBV7-9,NA,TRBJ2-3,TGTTCCAGCAACCCCGGAGGGACCCGCACAGATACGCAGTATTTT,CSSNPGGTRTDTQYF
NA,TRBV5-1,NA,TRBJ2-1,TGCGCCAGCAGCTTAACAGGGAGCTCCTACAATGAGCAGTTCTTC,CASSLTGSSYNEQFF
NA,TRBV7-6,once,TRBJ1-4,TGTGCCAGCAGCCCAACAGGGACAACTAATGAAAAACTGTTTTTT,CASSPTGTTNEKLFF
NA,TRBV11-3,once,TRBJ1-2,TGTGCCAGCAGCTTAGGATCGGCAGGGGACTATGGCTACACCTTC,CASSLGSAGDYGYTF
NA,TRBV30,few,TRBJ1-1,TGTGCCTGGAGGTGGGACATTAACACTGAAGCTTTCTTT,CAWRWDINTEAFF
TRBD2,TRBV4-1,NA,TRBJ2-1,TGCGCCAGCAGCCAAGTTATAACTAGTGGGAGGGACAATGAGCAGTTCTTC,CASSQVITSGRDNEQFF
NA,TRBV28,NA,TRBJ1-1,TGTGCCAGCAGTTTACGCAGGGAAGCTTTCTTT,CASSLRREAFF
TRBD1,TRBV4-1,NA,TRBJ1-1,TGCGCCAGCAGCTTTAGGGCGGGCCAGACAGGGAGATACACTGAAGCTTTCTTT,CASSFRAGQTGRYTEAFF
TRBD1,TRBV4-1,few,TRBJ1-1,TGCGCCAGCAGCCAAGATCGTCCCGGACAGGCCAAGGCTTTCTTT,CASSQDRPGQAKAFF
NA,TRBV28,NA,TRBJ2-1,TGTGCCAGCAGTTTATGGAAACAGGGAACGCGGGCCCAGTTCTTC,CASSLWKQGTRAQFF
NA,TRBV19,NA,TRBJ2-5,TGTGCCAGTAGTATCGCGGGGCTGGAGACCCAGTACTTC,CASSIAGLETQYF
NA,TRBV18,once,TRBJ1-5,TGTGCCAGCTCCCCGGACAGTAATCAGCCCCAGCATTTT,CASSPDSNQPQHF
NA,TRBV6-6,NA,TRBJ1-4,TGTGCCAGCAGTTCCAGTGGGAGCCCTGATGAAAAACTGTTTTTT,CASSSSGSPDEKLFF
NA,TRBV25-1,NA,TRBJ1-5,TGTGCCAGCAGTGAAGGGCACAATCAGCCCCAGCATTTT,CASSEGHNQPQHF
TRBD2,TRBV4-2,NA,TRBJ2-7,TGTGCCAGCAGCCAAGGTTCGGGGGGATCCTACGAGCAGTACTTC,CASSQGSGGSYEQYF
TRBD2,TRBV11-3,NA,TRBJ2-1,TGTGCCAGCAGCTTAAGGGGACTAAAATCGAATGAGCAGTTCTTC,CASSLRGLKSNEQFF
NA,TRBV11-3,NA,TRBJ2-1,TGTGCCAGCAGCTTAGAAGCCGGGACATCATACAATGAGCAGTTCTTC,CASSLEAGTSYNEQFF
NA,TRBV6-1,NA,TRBJ2-1,TGTGCCAGCAGAAAAAGGGGCAATGAGCAGTTCTTC,CASRKRGNEQFF
NA,TRBV5-4,NA,TRBJ2-7,TGTGCCAGCAGCTTACCGGGACTCCAGGTCGAGCAGTACTTC,CASSLPGLQVEQYF
NA,TRBV6-5,NA,TRBJ1-1,TGTGCCAGCATCCTAAACACTGAAGCTTTCTTT,CASILNTEAFF
TRBD1,TRBV10-1,NA,TRBJ1-1,TGCGCCAGCAGCCAGGGGGTCAACACTGAAGCTTTCTTT,CASSQGVNTEAFF
TRBD1,TRBV5-1,NA,TRBJ1-2,TGCGCCAGCAGCCCGGGGGGGACAGGGCGAAACTATGGCTACACCTTC,CASSPGGTGRNYGYTF
TRBD2,TRBV2,NA,TRBJ2-7,TGTGCCAGCAGAGGGGGTGGCGGGGGGCCGATCTCCTACGAGCAGTACTTC,CASRGGGGGPISYEQYF
NA,TRBV7-9,NA,TRBJ2-7,TGTGCCAGCAGCTTAGGAGGGATGGGAACCTACGAGCAGTACTTC,CASSLGGMGTYEQYF
TRBD2,TRBV5-1,NA,TRBJ2-7,TGCGCCAGCAGCTTGTCAGCGGGGGGGAGCTCCTACGAGCAGTACTTC,CASSLSAGGSSYEQYF
NA,TRBV5-6,NA,TRBJ2-7,TGTGCCAGCAGCCCACGACCGGGACTCACTAACCACGAGCAGTACTTC,CASSPRPGLTNHEQYF
NA,TRBV5-6,NA,TRBJ2-6,TGTGCCAGCAGCTTGGCCTCTAGGTCGGGGGCCAACGTCCTGACTTTC,CASSLASRSGANVLTF
NA,TRBV11-2,few,TRBJ1-6,TGTGCCAGCAGCCCGGCGGGTTCACCCCTCCACTTT,CASSPAGSPLHF